This TCR beta chain came from a study of blood T cells in healthy people across ages. V lost 7 bases and J lost 6; bases outside the gene matches: 8. Per the germline V gene, CDR1 is MNHNS and CDR2 is SASEGT. The CDR3 is 15 amino acids. With a J-beta primer mix and a sample-barcoded 5' primer, a second PCR ran about 7 to 11 cycles. TCRdb fed the 5' RACE reads into MiXCR, producing one record per CDR3 protein. The sample records about 1.6 million distinct CDR3 sequences, about 35% being singletons. Sequenced input: blood. This TCR was recovered from a woman in her 30s in good health. The rearrangement uses TRBV6-1 and TRBJ2-1; 11 bases align to TRBD2. CDR3 protein: CASIPGLAGGNEQFF. The CDR3 DNA reads as TGTGCCAGCATACCAGGACTAGCGGGCGGCAATGAGCAGTTCTTC.